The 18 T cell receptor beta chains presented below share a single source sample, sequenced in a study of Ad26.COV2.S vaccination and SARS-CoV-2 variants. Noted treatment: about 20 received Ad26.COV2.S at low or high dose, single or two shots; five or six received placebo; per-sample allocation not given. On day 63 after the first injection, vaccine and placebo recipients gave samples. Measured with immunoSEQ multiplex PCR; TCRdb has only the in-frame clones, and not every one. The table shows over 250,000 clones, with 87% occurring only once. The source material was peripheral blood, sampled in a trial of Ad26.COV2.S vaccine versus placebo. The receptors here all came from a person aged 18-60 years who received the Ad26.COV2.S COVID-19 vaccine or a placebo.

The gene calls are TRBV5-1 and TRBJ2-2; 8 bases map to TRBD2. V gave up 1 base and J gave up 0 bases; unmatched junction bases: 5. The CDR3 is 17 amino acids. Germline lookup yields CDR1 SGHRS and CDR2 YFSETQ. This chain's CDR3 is CASSLSPAGANTGELFF. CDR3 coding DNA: TGCGCCAGCAGCTTGTCCCCAGCGGGGGCGAACACCGGGGAGCTGTTTTTT.

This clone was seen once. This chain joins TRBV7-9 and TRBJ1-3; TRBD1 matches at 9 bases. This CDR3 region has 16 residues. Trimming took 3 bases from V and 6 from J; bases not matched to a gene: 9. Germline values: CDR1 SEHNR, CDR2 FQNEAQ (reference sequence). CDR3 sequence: CASSFLPGQGENTIYF. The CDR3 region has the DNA TGTGCCAGCAGCTTCCTACCGGGACAGGGAGAAAACACCATATATTTT.

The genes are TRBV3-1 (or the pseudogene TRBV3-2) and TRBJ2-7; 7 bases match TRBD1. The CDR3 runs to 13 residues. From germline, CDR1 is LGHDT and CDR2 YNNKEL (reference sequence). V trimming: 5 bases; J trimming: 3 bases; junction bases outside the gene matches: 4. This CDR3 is CASSSRDSYEQYF. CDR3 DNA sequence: TGTGCCAGCAGCTCAAGGGACAGCTACGAGCAGTACTTC.

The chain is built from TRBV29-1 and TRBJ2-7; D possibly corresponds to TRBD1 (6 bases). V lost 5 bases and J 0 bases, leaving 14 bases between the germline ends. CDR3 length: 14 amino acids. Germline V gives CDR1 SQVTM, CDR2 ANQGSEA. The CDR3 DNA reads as TGCAGCGTTACCGTCGACAGGCGCTCCTACGAGCAGTACTTC. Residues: CSVTVDRRSYEQYF.

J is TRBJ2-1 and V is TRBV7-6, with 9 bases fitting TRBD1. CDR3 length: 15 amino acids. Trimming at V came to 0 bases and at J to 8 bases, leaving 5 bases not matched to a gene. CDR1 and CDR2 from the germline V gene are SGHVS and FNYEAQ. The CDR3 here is CASSLATGGQYEQFF. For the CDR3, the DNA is TGTGCCAGCAGCTTAGCGACAGGGGGGCAGTATGAGCAGTTCTTC.

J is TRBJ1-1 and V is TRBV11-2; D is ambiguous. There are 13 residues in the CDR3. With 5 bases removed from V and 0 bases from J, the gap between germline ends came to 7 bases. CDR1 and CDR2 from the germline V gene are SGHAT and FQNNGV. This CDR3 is CASSGGLNTEAFF. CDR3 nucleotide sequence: TGTGCCAGCAGCGGAGGGTTGAACACTGAAGCTTTCTTT.

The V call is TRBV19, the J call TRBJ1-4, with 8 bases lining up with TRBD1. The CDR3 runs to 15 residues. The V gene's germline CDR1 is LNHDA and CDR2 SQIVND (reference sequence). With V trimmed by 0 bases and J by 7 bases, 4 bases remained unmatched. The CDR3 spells CASSIDGQGSEKLFF. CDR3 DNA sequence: TGTGCCAGTAGTATAGACGGACAGGGTAGTGAAAAACTGTTTTTT.

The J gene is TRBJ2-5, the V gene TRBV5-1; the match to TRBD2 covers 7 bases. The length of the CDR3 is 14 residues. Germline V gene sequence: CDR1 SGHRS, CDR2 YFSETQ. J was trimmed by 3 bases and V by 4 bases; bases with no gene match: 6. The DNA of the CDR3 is TGCGCCAGCAGCCCTGGGACTATAAAAGAGACCCAGTACTTC. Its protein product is CASSPGTIKETQYF.

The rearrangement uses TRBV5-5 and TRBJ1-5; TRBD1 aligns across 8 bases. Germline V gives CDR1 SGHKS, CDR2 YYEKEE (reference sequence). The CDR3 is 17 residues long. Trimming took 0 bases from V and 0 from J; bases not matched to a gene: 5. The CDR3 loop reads CASSLGAGGLSNQPQHF. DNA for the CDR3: TGTGCCAGCAGCTTGGGCGCAGGGGGCCTTAGCAATCAGCCCCAGCATTTT.

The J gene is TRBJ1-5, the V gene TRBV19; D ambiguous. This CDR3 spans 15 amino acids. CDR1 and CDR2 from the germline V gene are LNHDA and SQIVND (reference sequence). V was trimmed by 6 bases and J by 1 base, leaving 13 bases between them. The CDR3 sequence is CASRWSSLSNQPQHF. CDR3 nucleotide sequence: TGTGCCAGTAGATGGTCGTCTCTGAGCAATCAGCCCCAGCATTTT. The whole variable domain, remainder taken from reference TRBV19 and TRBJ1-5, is DGGITQSPKYLFRKEGQNVTLSCEQNLNHDAMYWYRQDPGQGLRLIYYSQIVNDFQKGDIAEGYSVSREKKESFPLTVTSAQKNPTAFYLCASRWSSLSNQPQHFGDGTRLSIL.

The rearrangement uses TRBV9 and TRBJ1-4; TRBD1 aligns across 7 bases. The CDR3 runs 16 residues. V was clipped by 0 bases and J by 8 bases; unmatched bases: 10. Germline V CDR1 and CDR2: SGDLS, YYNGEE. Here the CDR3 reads CASSVATGAAWEKLFF. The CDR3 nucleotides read TGTGCCAGCAGCGTAGCTACAGGGGCGGCGTGGGAAAAACTGTTTTTT. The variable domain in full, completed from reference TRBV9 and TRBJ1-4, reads DSGVTQTPKHLITATGQRVTLRCSPRSGDLSVYWYQQSLDQGLQFLIQYYNGEERAKGNILERFSAQQFPDLHSELNLSSLELGDSALYFCASSVATGAAWEKLFFGSGTQLSVL.

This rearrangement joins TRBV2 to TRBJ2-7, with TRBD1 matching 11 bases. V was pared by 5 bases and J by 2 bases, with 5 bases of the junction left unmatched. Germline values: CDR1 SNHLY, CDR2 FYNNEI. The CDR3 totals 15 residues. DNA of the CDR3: TGTGCCAGCAGTTCCCGGACAGGGGGCACCTACGAGCAGTACTTC. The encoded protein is CASSSRTGGTYEQYF.

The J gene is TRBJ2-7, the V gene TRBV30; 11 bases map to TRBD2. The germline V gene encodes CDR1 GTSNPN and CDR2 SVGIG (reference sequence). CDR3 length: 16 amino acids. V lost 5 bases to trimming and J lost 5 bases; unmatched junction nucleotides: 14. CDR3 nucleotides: TGTGCCTGGGAGAGACTAGCGGGGTACCCAGTGGACGAGCAGTACTTC. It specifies CAWERLAGYPVDEQYF.

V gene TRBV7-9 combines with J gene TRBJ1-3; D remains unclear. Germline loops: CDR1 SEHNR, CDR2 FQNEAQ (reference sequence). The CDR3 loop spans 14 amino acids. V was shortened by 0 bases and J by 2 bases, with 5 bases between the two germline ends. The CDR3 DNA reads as TGTGCCAGCAGCTTAGCAGGGACTGGAAACACCATATATTTT. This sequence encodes CASSLAGTGNTIYF.

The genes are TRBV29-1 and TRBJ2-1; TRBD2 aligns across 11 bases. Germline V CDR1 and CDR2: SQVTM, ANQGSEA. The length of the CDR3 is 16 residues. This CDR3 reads CGAWLAGGSSYNEQFF. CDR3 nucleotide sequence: TGCGGGGCGTGGCTAGCGGGAGGTAGCTCCTACAATGAGCAGTTCTTC.

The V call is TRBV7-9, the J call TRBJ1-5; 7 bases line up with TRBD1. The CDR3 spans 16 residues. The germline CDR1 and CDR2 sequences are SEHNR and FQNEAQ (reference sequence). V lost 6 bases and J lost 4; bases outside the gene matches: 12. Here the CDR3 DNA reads TGTGCCAGCAGTCTTTACGGGACAGCCGGTAATCAGCCCCAGCATTTT. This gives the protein CASSLYGTAGNQPQHF.

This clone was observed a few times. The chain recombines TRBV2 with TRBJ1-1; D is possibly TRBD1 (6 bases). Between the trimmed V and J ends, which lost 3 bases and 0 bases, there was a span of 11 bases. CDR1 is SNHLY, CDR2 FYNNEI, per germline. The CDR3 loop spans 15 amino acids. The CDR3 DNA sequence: TGTGCCAGCAGTGAGGGGGGACAAATGAACACTGAAGCTTTCTTT. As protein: CASSEGGQMNTEAFF.

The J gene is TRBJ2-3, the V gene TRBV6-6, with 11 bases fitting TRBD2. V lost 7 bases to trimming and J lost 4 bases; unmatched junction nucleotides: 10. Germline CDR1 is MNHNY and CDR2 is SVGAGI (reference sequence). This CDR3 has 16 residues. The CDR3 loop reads CASTNELAGVADTQYF. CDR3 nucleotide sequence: TGTGCCAGCACCAATGAACTAGCGGGAGTGGCAGATACGCAGTATTTT.